Only a few counts were recorded for the clone carrying this T cell receptor (beta chain). Antigen unknown. Deletions cut 4 bases from V and 0 bases from J, with 4 bases between. This CDR3 has 13 residues. Out of roughly 10 ml of fresh peripheral blood came the PBMCs. The sample belongs to a study of T cells in Graves' hyperthyroidism and ophthalmopathy. Broader study findings: Most clonotypes expanded in the thyroid (above 0.001) were also present in blood. Prediction of ophthalmopathy progression came a median roughly 6.6 months pre-onset. By a 13 V-J model, ophthalmopathy was set apart from stable hyperthyroidism.

It was RNA transcripts that yielded the amplified TCR beta CDR3 regions. The primer set for the first-round RT-PCR of the TCR CDR3 was HTBI. TCRdb ran MiXCR on the multiplex PCR reads and lists one entry per CDR3 protein. Of approximately 870,000 distinct CDR3 sequences in the sample, 38% were seen once. The chain employs TRBV12-3 or TRBV12-4 and TRBJ1-3; unclear D gene. The TCR comes from a young man with Graves' hyperthyroidism. Sequenced sample: blood. The chain's CDR3 is CASSYVSGNTIYF. For the CDR3, the DNA is TGTGCCAGCAGTTACGTCTCTGGAAACACCATATATTTT.